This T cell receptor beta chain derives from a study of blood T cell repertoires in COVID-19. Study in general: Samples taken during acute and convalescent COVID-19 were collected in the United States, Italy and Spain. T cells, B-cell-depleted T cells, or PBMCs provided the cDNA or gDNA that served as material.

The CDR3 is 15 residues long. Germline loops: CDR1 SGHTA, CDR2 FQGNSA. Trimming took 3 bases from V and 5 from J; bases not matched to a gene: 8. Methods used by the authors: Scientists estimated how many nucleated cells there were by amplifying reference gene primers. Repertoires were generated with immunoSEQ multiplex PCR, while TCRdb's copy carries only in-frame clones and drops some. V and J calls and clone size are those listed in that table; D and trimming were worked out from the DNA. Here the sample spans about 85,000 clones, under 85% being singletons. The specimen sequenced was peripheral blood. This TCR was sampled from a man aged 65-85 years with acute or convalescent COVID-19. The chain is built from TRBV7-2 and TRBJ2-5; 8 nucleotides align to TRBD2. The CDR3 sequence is CASSFLAGPWETQYF. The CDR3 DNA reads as TGTGCCAGCAGCTTTCTAGCGGGTCCTTGGGAGACCCAGTACTTC.